This T cell receptor beta chain was profiled in a study of cytomegalovirus exposure and HLA in healthy donors. Study-level results: Presence/absence analyses assumed roughly uniform sequencing depth across donors.

The ends lost 6 bases at V and 3 bases at J; junction bases unmatched: 4. From germline, CDR1 is SGHDN and CDR2 FVKESK. The CDR3 totals 14 residues. The PCR employed 60 Vbeta primers together with 13 Jbeta primers. Assay used: immunoSEQ multiplex PCR; TCRdb lists only in-frame clones, some missing. The profile shows tens of thousands of clones, roughly 80% of them singletons. Concerning this clone itself: Its antigen is not identified.

This sequence originates from a woman aged 35 to 49 in good health and CMV-seropositive. The sample comprised PBMCs. V gene TRBV14 combines with J gene TRBJ2-5; 10 bases fit TRBD2. The DNA for the CDR3 is TGTGCCAGCAGACTTACTAGCGGGGAAGAGACCCAGTACTTC. This translates into CASRLTSGEETQYF. The variable domain in full, with the rest retrieved from reference TRBV14 and TRBJ2-5, is EAGVTQFPSHSVIEKGQTVTLRCDPISGHDNLYWYRRVMGKEIKFLLHFVKESKQDESGMPNNRFLAERTGGTYSTLKVQPAELEDSGVYFCASRLTSGEETQYFGPGTRLLVL.